This T cell receptor beta chain was recorded in a study of blood T cells in healthy people across ages. General observations from the study: The fall in TCR beta diversity per million T cells was roughly linear with age. Whereas aged donors had fewer naive CD4+ cells, long-lived donors had more of them and higher diversity.

It was with a sample-barcoded 5' primer and a J-beta primer mix that a second PCR of about 6 to 12 cycles was run. TCRdb re-derived calls from the 5' RACE reads in MiXCR, one entry per CDR3 protein. The sample lists about 590,000 distinct CDR3 sequences, about 30% occurring once. With V trimmed by 6 bases and J by 7 bases, 3 bases remained unmatched. The CDR3 has 13 amino acids. CDR1 is ENHRY and CDR2 is SYGVKD in the germline V gene. This clonotype has a count of ten or more. Antigen unknown. Material for sequencing was blood. This chain joins TRBV10-3 and TRBJ1-6; the match to TRBD1 covers 7 bases. This TCR was sampled from a woman at least 80 years old in good health. As DNA, the CDR3 is TGTGCCATCAGAGACAGGGTGAATTCACCCCTCCACTTT. Translating it yields CAIRDRVNSPLHF.